This entry concerns a single T cell receptor beta chain. Antigen specificity is unknown. The source of the sample is a study of cytomegalovirus exposure and HLA in healthy donors. Study-wide results and caveats: Overall, approximately 180 TCR beta chains were annotated as cytomegalovirus-associated. A later examination showed that TCR association rates differed by HLA locus, with DRB1 most and HLA-C fewest. What a later analysis showed was that several of the most significant clusters appeared linked to common viral pathogens. A missense DCLRE1C variant was associated with V- and J-gene trimming of TCR beta chains in a later analysis, and an independent cohort replicated the association.

V was trimmed by 3 bases and J by 6 bases, leaving 12 bases between them. CDR1 MNHNS and CDR2 SASEGT come from the germline V gene. The CDR3 covers 14 residues. The PCR was carried out with 60 Vbeta primers and 13 Jbeta primers. Method: immunoSEQ multiplex PCR; TCRdb's copy keeps in-frame clones and lacks some. The sample lists tens of thousands of clones, approximately 77% occurring once. This sequence originates from a woman aged 40 to 50 in good health and CMV-seropositive. The chain uses TRBV6-1 and TRBJ1-5, with TRBD1 as a possible D gene (5 bases). Sequenced sample: PBMCs. As DNA, the CDR3 is TGTGCCAGCAGTGATATCGGGGGGATTCAGCCCCAGCATTTT. Its translation is CASSDIGGIQPQHF.